This T cell receptor beta chain was sequenced in a study of Graves' ophthalmopathy and Graves' hyperthyroidism (dated by TCRdb to about 2018). Regarding the complete study: Peripheral blood was collected at initial diagnosis, before any treatment. In roughly 6 hyperthyroidism patients, the T-cell repertoire of thyroid tissue was compared with the T-cell repertoire of blood. For independent validation, a separate cohort was made up of around 18 hyperthyroidism patients plus 17 patients who later progressed from hyperthyroidism to ophthalmopathy. To tell Graves' ophthalmopathy apart from Graves' hyperthyroidism, and to predict which patients would progress to ophthalmopathy, the study relied on TCR beta repertoire signatures. In total, 135 blood samples were TCR-sequenced: 40 to 45 ophthalmopathy, some 72 hyperthyroidism and about 17 hyperthyroidism-to-ophthalmopathy patients. After sampling, hyperthyroidism patients received methimazole starting at 30 mg daily, and ophthalmopathy patients received high-dose intravenous methylprednisolone. A discovery set of 95 to 100 patients (about 45 ophthalmopathy, 60 or so stable hyperthyroidism) was enrolled to explore V-J signatures distinguishing ophthalmopathy from hyperthyroidism.

Patients with ophthalmopathy had moderately to severely active disease, with a Clinical Activity Score of 3 or more, a NOSPECS grade of 4 or more, and a disease duration of less than 3 months. Anyone with other autoimmune diseases, uncontrolled infections, pregnancy or lactation was excluded from the study. Clinical symptoms, serum thyroxine, TRAb, thyroid ultrasound and orbital computed tomography formed the basis of the diagnosis. PBMCs were isolated from about 10 ml of fresh peripheral blood by Ficoll-Paque density gradient centrifugation. Total RNA was extracted using Trizol reagent, and RNA quality was checked on an Agilent 2100 Bioanalyzer. Note on this clonotype: Its cognate antigen has yet to be identified. Base quality data are lacking; no much larger clone is found one base away.

Broader findings and caveats from the paper: In validation, the model predicted ophthalmopathy progression with about 70% sensitivity and 72% to 80% specificity; about a dozen predicted patients were CT-confirmed with GO in a median of roughly 6.8 months. Sample size was not statistically predetermined, and group allocation was not concealed from the investigators. The 13-signature model separated ophthalmopathy from stable hyperthyroidism with 85% to 90% sensitivity and about 81% specificity in cross-validation, and 80%/75% in the test set. Most expanded thyroid clonotypes with a frequency above 0.001 also appeared in blood, which suggests that blood repertoires may reflect the immune response in the thyroid.

TCR beta CDR3 regions were amplified from RNA transcripts for repertoire sequencing. The first round was an RT-PCR using HTBI primers with the Qiagen OneStep RT-PCR kit, and this first round was followed by a second-round multiplex PCR, then size selection and purification. Sequencing of the libraries was carried out on an Illumina HiSeq2000 in paired-end mode with 100 bp reads. In the paper's pipeline: Reads were processed with SOAPnuke, discarding reads with adapters, uncalled bases, mean Phred below 15, or no exact constant-primer or identifier match. COPE v1.2.5 was used to merge high-quality paired reads. Each unique nucleotide sequence was defined as a clonotype, and clonotypes were aligned to IMGT TRB V, D and J references with MiTCR v1.1. The analysis was limited to V-J combinations with a frequency above 0.0001, which together covered approximately 99% of the repertoires. For each V-J combination, a TCR clonal expansion and chaos score was defined as the ratio of F50 clonal expansion to chaos observed in the TCRdist matrix. Welch's t-statistics and random forest were used to reduce features to approximately 13 V-J combinations, which were fed into a naive Bayes classifier. The Morisita-Horn index was used to measure how similar the thyroid and blood repertoires were. TCRdb took the public reads, trimmed them with fastp at Q25, ran MiXCR for clone calling and kept in-frame beta chains. Every entry covers one CDR3 protein and lists the most common genes and DNA from its rows. The V and J calls reflect TCRdb's pipeline rather than the authors' work. The sample table holds about 230,000 distinct CDR3 sequences, of which around 45% were seen once. Jointly, the top ten make up around 47% of the sample.

CDR1 and CDR2 are read off the germline V gene (reference sequence) as DFQATT and SNEGSKA. V loses 0 bases, J loses 8 bases, and the germline ends lie 5 bases apart. The CDR3, cysteine through phenylalanine, is 12 amino acids long. The entry retains the CDR3 DNA only, 36 bases that are in frame from base 1. The sample comprised peripheral blood. The chain is encoded by TRBV20-1 joined to TRBJ1-6, and possibly TRBD1, on 5 matching bases. The sequence was obtained from an adult man with Graves' ophthalmopathy. The nucleotide sequence is given as TGCAGTGCTAGAGAAGGGGATTCACCCCTCCACTTT. This sequence encodes CSAREGDSPLHF.